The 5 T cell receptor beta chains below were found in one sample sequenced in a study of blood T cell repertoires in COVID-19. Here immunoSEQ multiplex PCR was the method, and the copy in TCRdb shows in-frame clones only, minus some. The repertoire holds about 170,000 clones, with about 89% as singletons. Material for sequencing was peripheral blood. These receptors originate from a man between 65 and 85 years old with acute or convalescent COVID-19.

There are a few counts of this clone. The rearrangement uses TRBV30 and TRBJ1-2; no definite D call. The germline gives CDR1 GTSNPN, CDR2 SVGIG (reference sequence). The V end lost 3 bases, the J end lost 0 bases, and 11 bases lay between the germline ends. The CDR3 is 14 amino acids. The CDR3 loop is CAWRKPGSNYGYTF. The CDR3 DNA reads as TGTGCCTGGAGGAAACCGGGATCTAACTATGGCTACACCTTC.

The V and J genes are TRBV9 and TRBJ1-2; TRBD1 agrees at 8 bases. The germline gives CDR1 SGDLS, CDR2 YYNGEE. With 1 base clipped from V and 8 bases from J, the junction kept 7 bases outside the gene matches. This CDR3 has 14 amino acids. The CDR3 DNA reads TGTGCCAGCAGCGTAAAAAGGACAGGGTCCGGCTACACCTTC. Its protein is CASSVKRTGSGYTF. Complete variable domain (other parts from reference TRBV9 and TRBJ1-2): DSGVTQTPKHLITATGQRVTLRCSPRSGDLSVYWYQQSLDQGLQFLIQYYNGEERAKGNILERFSAQQFPDLHSELNLSSLELGDSALYFCASSVKRTGSGYTFGSGTRLTVV.

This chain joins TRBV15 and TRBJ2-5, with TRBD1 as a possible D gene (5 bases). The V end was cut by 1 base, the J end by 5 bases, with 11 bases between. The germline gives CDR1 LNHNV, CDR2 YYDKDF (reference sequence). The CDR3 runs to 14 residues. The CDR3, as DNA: TGTGCCACCAGCAGAGGGGGCGGTCTGGAGACCCAGTACTTC. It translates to CATSRGGGLETQYF.

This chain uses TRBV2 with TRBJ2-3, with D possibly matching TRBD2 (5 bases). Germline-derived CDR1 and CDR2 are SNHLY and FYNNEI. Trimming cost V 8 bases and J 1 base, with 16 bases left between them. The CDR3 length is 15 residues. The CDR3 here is CASRGIAFRTDTQYF. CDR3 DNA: TGTGCCAGCCGGGGTATAGCGTTCCGCACAGATACGCAGTATTTT. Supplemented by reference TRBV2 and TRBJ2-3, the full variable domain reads EPEVTQTPSHQVTQMGQEVILRCVPISNHLYFYWYRQILGQKVEFLVSFYNNEISEKSEIFDDQFSVERPDGSNFTLKIRSTKLEDSAMYFCASRGIAFRTDTQYFGPGTRLTVL.

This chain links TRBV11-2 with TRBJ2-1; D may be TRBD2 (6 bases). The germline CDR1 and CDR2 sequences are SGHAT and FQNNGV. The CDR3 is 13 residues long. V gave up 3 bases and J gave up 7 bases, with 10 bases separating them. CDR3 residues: CASSLGGWNEQFF. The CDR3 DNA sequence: TGTGCCAGCAGCTTGGGGGGATGGAATGAGCAGTTCTTC. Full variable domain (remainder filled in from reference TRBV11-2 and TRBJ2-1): EAGVAQSPRYKIIEKRQSVAFWCNPISGHATLYWYQQILGQGPKLLIQFQNNGVVDDSQLPKDRFSAERLKGVDSTLKIQPAKLEDSAVYLCASSLGGWNEQFFGPGTRLTVL.